Listed below are T cell receptor beta chains from one sample, sequenced in a study of OX40 agonist ivuxolimab in advanced cancers. Measured with immunoSEQ multiplex PCR; TCRdb has only the in-frame clones, and not every one. The repertoire includes some 97,000 clones, 89% of them detected once, and less than 0.2% sits in the top ten. Sample: CD4+ or CD8+ T cells sorted from blood, taken in a trial of the OX40 agonist ivuxolimab. The source of these receptors is an adult with an advanced solid tumor such as melanoma, head and neck, liver or kidney cancer. CDR3s include the opening cysteine and the closing phenylalanine or tryptophan. The D gene is left open where the match is weak. Clone size is stated in some rows and not others, as once, few, many or a class when expanded.

>TRBJ2-6|TRBV19|.|.
TGTGCCAGTAGTAGGAGGGGGGCTGGGGCCAACGTCCTGACTTTC
CASSRRGAGANVLTF
>TRBJ2-7|TRBV7-2|.|.
TGTGCCAGCAGCTTAGGGCCTCCGGGTAACCGGGAGCAGTACTTC
CASSLGPPGNREQYF
>TRBJ2-5|TRBV28|once|.
TGTGCCAGCACAGAGGGGAGACAAGAGACCCAGTACTTC
CASTEGRQETQYF
>TRBJ1-1|TRBV11-2|.|.
TGTGCCAGCAGCTTAGTACTGGGCTCGAACACTGAAGCTTTCTTT
CASSLVLGSNTEAFF
>TRBJ2-5|TRBV6-6|.|.
TGTGCCAGCAGTTACACACAGGGTCCGGAGACCCAGTACTTC
CASSYTQGPETQYF
>TRBJ2-2|TRBV7-8|.|.
TGTGCCAGCTGGCCCTCGGGCGGGAACTTAGGCACCGGGGAGCTGTTTTTT
CASWPSGGNLGTGELFF
>TRBJ2-2|TRBV4-1|.|.
TGCGCCAGCAGCCAAGAGGATTATTTATTAACAGCGAACACCGGGGAGCTGTTTTTT
CASSQEDYLLTANTGELFF
>TRBJ2-1|TRBV10-3|.|.
TGTGCCATCAGTGATTTTGGCGGGGTGTCCTACAATGAGCAGTTCTTC
CAISDFGGVSYNEQFF
>TRBJ2-1|TRBV2|.|.
TGTGCCAGCAGTGAATATCGGTTTGAGCAGTTCTTC
CASSEYRFEQFF
>TRBJ2-5|TRBV7-6|.|TRBD2
TGTGCCAGCAGCTCCCTAGCGGGGGGGCCAGAGGAGACCCAGTACTTC
CASSSLAGGPEETQYF
>TRBJ2-5|TRBV9|.|.
TGTGCCAGCAGCGTCACAGCGAAACAAAAAGAGACCCAGTACTTC
CASSVTAKQKETQYF
>TRBJ1-4|TRBV9|.|TRBD1
TGTGCCAGCAGCGTAGAGCAGGGGGACGGAAAACTGTTTTTT
CASSVEQGDGKLFF
>TRBJ2-7|TRBV5-6|.|.
TGTGCCAGCAGCTCAGGACTGCTACAGAGCTCCTACGAGCAGTACTTC
CASSSGLLQSSYEQYF
>TRBJ1-2|TRBV5-1|.|.
TGCGCCAGCAGCTCGAGCTCCGGCCGCTATGGCTACACCTTC
CASSSSSGRYGYTF
>TRBJ2-5|TRBV10-3|.|TRBD1
TGTGCCATCAGTGCCGGACAGGGGTCAGGGGAGACCCAGTACTTC
CAISAGQGSGETQYF
>TRBJ2-1|TRBV7-3|.|.
TGTGCCAGCAGCTCCCAGCTGCATGAGCAGTTCTTC
CASSSQLHEQFF
>TRBJ1-3|TRBV29-1|.|.
TGCAGCGTTGTTCCCCCCGGGGTTGGAAACACCATATATTTT
CSVVPPGVGNTIYF
>TRBJ2-7|TRBV7-9|.|TRBD1
TGTGCCAGCAGCCCAGCGGGGACAGGGGTCTACGAGCAGTACTTC
CASSPAGTGVYEQYF
>TRBJ2-7|TRBV4-2|.|.
TGTGCCAGCAGCCAAGATTGGTTCCTAAAAAGTGCCGGGAGCTCCTACGAGCAGTACTTC
CASSQDWFLKSAGSSYEQYF
>TRBJ2-1|TRBV10-1|.|.
TGCGCCAGCAGTGCCGGGACTGCCGGCCGAAATGAGCAGTTCTTC
CASSAGTAGRNEQFF
>TRBJ2-7|TRBV7-9|once|.
TGTGCCAGCAGCTTAGTTCAGGGGCCGACTGCCTACGAGCAGTACTTC
CASSLVQGPTAYEQYF
>TRBJ2-3|TRBV15|.|TRBD1
TGTGCCACCAGCCTCGGGACAGGGATTAGCACAGATACGCAGTATTTT
CATSLGTGISTDTQYF
>TRBJ2-1|TRBV19|.|TRBD2
TGTGCCAGTAGTCCGGGAGGCCTCTCCTACAATGAGCAGTTCTTC
CASSPGGLSYNEQFF
>TRBJ2-1|TRBV5-1|.|TRBD2
TGCGCCAGCAGCGAGAGGACTAGTTACAATGAGCAGTTCTTC
CASSERTSYNEQFF
>TRBJ2-1|TRBV7-9|.|.
TGTGCCAGCAGCTTAGCGTGGGCGGCTGGGGAGCAGTTCTTC
CASSLAWAAGEQFF
>TRBJ2-1|TRBV11-3|.|TRBD2
TGTGCCAGCAGCTTACGGACTAGCGCCTACAATGAGCAGTTCTTC
CASSLRTSAYNEQFF
>TRBJ2-7|TRBV29-1|.|.
TGCAGCGTTGGGGCAGCCTACGAGCAGTACTTC
CSVGAAYEQYF
>TRBJ1-6|TRBV7-2|.|.
TGTGCCAGCCACCCGGGGCGCGGCTCACCCCTCCACTTT
CASHPGRGSPLHF
>TRBJ2-5|TRBV5-1|.|.
TGCGCCAGCAGGCGGGACTCCCTGAAGCAAGAGACCCAGTACTTC
CASRRDSLKQETQYF
>TRBJ2-7|TRBV7-2|.|TRBD2
TGTGCCAGCAGCTCCTCGGGACTAGCGGGTCTTGAGCAGTACTTC
CASSSSGLAGLEQYF
>TRBJ2-7|TRBV5-4|once|.
TGTGCCAGCAGCTTCCGAAGCGGCGAGCAGTACTTC
CASSFRSGEQYF
>TRBJ1-4|TRBV19|.|.
TGTGCCAGTAGTACATGGGGTCTGGAAAAACTGTTTTTT
CASSTWGLEKLFF
>TRBJ2-3|TRBV25-1|.|.
TGTGCCAGCAGTGACACTACTAGATGGGATACGCAGTATTTT
CASSDTTRWDTQYF
>TRBJ2-1|TRBV5-4|.|.
TGTGCCAGCAGCCTGAGCTCCTACAATGAGCAGTTCTTC
CASSLSSYNEQFF
>TRBJ2-7|TRBV5-4|.|TRBD1
TGTGCCAGCAGCTTGAGACAGGGCGAGCAGTACTTC
CASSLRQGEQYF
>TRBJ1-1|TRBV7-2|few|TRBD1
TGTGCCAGCAGCTACGGGACAGGGAACACTGAAGCTTTCTTT
CASSYGTGNTEAFF
>TRBJ2-1|TRBV28|.|TRBD2
TGTGCCAGTTGGAGCGGGAGGGCCGAGTTCTTC
CASWSGRAEFF
>TRBJ2-7|TRBV5-3|.|TRBD2
TGTGCCAGAAGCTTGTCTAGCGGGGGGAACTACGAGCAGTACTTC
CARSLSSGGNYEQYF
>TRBJ2-4|TRBV27|.|.
TGTGCCAGCAGTTTTTCTAGCAAAAACATTCAGTACTTC
CASSFSSKNIQYF
>TRBJ2-2|TRBV11-2|.|.
TGTGCCAGCAGCCCCCGCGGGGATGGAACCGGGGAGCTGTTTTTT
CASSPRGDGTGELFF
>TRBJ2-1|TRBV6-4|.|.
TGTGCCAGCAGTGACTCGGGTTTGCGTGAGCAGTTCTTC
CASSDSGLREQFF
>TRBJ2-1|TRBV19|few|.
TGTGCCAGTAGTATAACCGGGAGCGCCTACAATGAGCAGTTCTTC
CASSITGSAYNEQFF
>TRBJ1-4|TRBV28|.|TRBD1
TGTGCCAGCAGTCCCGGGACAGGGGTTGAAAAACTGTTTTTT
CASSPGTGVEKLFF
>TRBJ1-6|TRBV6-1|.|.
TGTGCCAGCACAGAATGGCGGAATAATTCACCCCTCCACTTT
CASTEWRNNSPLHF
>TRBJ2-1|TRBV4-2|.|TRBD2
TGTGCCAGCAGCCCTGAGCGACTAGCGGCTAACAATGAGCAGTTCTTC
CASSPERLAANNEQFF
>TRBJ2-2|TRBV18|.|.
TGTGCCAGCTTTCTAGGCACCGGGGAGCTGTTTTTT
CASFLGTGELFF
>TRBJ2-2|TRBV6-1|.|.
TGTGCCAGCAGTGGGCAGGGGAGAACCGGGGAGCTGTTTTTT
CASSGQGRTGELFF
>TRBJ2-1|TRBV7-9|.|TRBD1
TGTGCCAGCAGCTCCCGACAGGGGAATGAGCAGTTCTTC
CASSSRQGNEQFF
>TRBJ2-7|TRBV19|.|.
TGTGCCAGTAGTATATTTCAGGGGAGCTACGAGCAGTACTTC
CASSIFQGSYEQYF
>TRBJ2-7|TRBV5-1|.|.
TGCGCCAGCGGGCAAATGGCAGCCTCCTACGAGCAGTACTTC
CASGQMAASYEQYF
>TRBJ1-5|TRBV28|once|.
TGTGCCAGCAGTCTCAGGACAGCTTTTCATAAGCCCCAGCATTTT
CASSLRTAFHKPQHF
>TRBJ2-3|TRBV7-2|.|.
TGTGCCAGCAGCTGGATGGATACGCAGTATTTT
CASSWMDTQYF
>TRBJ2-1|TRBV7-3|.|.
TGTGCCAGCAGCCGACTCCCTCTTACCTACAATGAGCAGTTCTTC
CASSRLPLTYNEQFF
>TRBJ1-1|TRBV27|.|.
TGTGCCAGCAGTTTTGCTGGATCCACTGAAGCTTTCTTT
CASSFAGSTEAFF
>TRBJ2-1|TRBV7-2|once|.
TGTGCCAGCAGCTTAGTAAGCGGATCCTACAATGAGCAGTTCTTC
CASSLVSGSYNEQFF
>TRBJ1-2|TRBV5-6|.|.
TGTGCCAGCAGCTTGGAGTGGAGGGGATATGGCTACACCTTC
CASSLEWRGYGYTF
>TRBJ1-5|TRBV19|.|.
TGTGCCAGTAGTCACCGGGCCGCCAGCAATCAGCCCCAGCATTTT
CASSHRAASNQPQHF
>TRBJ1-6|TRBV19|.|.
TGTGCCAGTAGTATCGTCGGTACGGCGTCACCCCTCCACTTT
CASSIVGTASPLHF
>TRBJ1-4|TRBV30|.|.
TGTGCCTTACAAGGACAGATCACTAATGAAAAACTGTTTTTT
CALQGQITNEKLFF
>TRBJ1-1|TRBV30|.|TRBD1
TGTGCCTGGAACTTGAGGGGGCGGCCCGCGCGTCAAGCTTTCTTT
CAWNLRGRPARQAFF